This entry lists 23 T cell receptor beta chains sequenced from one sample in a study of blood T cells in healthy people across ages. A second PCR, run for roughly 6 to 11 cycles, used a sample-barcoded 5' primer plus a J-beta primer mix. Via MiXCR, TCRdb re-called the 5' RACE reads, giving one row per CDR3 protein. The table shows 550,000 to 750,000 distinct CDR3 sequences, with around 21% occurring only once. The sample was blood. The receptors originated from an older man in good health.

The rearrangement joins TRBV19 to TRBJ1-5; 11 bases align to TRBD1. The CDR3 consists of 15 residues. CDR1 LNHDA and CDR2 SQIVND come from the germline V gene (reference sequence). After removal of 5 bases from V and 6 bases from J, the junction contained 6 bases not matched to a gene. The CDR3 loop is CASSSGQGAGQPQHF. The CDR3 DNA follows: TGTGCCAGTAGTTCCGGACAGGGGGCTGGTCAGCCCCAGCATTTT.

The chain links TRBV20-1 to TRBJ2-3; TRBD1 matches at 10 bases. The CDR3 extends over 14 amino acids. The germline gives CDR1 DFQATT, CDR2 SNEGSKA (reference sequence). The junction had 7 bases not matched to a gene; V was cut back by 5 bases and J by 5 bases. CDR3 protein: CSALGTGAGDTQYF. CDR3 bases: TGCAGTGCTCTCGGGACAGGGGCTGGAGATACGCAGTATTTT.

Comment on this clonotype: Relative to the germline gene, one junction end is altered; a read error may explain this. The chain has TRBV20-1 and TRBJ2-7, with 7 bases matching TRBD2. CDR3 size: 14 residues. CDR1 DFQATT and CDR2 SNEGSKA come from the germline V gene (reference sequence). CDR3 sequence: CGARVSGGSYEQYF. As DNA, the CDR3 is TGCGGTGCTAGAGTATCGGGGGGCTCCTACGAGCAGTACTTC.

The table lists this clonotype with a few counts. This chain uses TRBV20-1 with TRBJ2-5, with D uncertain. Trimming stripped 1 base from V and 5 bases from J, with 20 bases between. The germline CDR1 and CDR2 sequences are DFQATT and SNEGSKA (reference sequence). CDR3 length: 16 residues. Written as DNA, the CDR3 is TGCAGTGCTAGAGTCCCCCGTTCAGGCGACATGGAGACCCAGTACTTC. Protein product: CSARVPRSGDMETQYF.

This clonotype was seen a few times. The V call is TRBV20-1, the J call TRBJ1-5; the match to TRBD1 covers 9 bases. The CDR3 contains 12 residues. Germline values: CDR1 DFQATT, CDR2 SNEGSKA (reference sequence). The junction had 9 bases not matched to a gene; V was cut back by 6 bases and J by 12 bases. The CDR3 loop reads CSASGTGLLQHF. CDR3 nucleotide sequence: TGCAGTGCCTCCGGGACAGGGTTACTCCAGCATTTT.

This chain connects TRBV9 to TRBJ1-2, with TRBD1 identical over 7 bases. This CDR3 has 17 amino acids. Germline-derived CDR1 and CDR2 are SGDLS and YYNGEE. V lost 4 bases, J lost 2 bases, and 14 bases stayed unmatched. The DNA for the CDR3 is TGTGCCAGCAGCCCCCGGACAGGTACAAACATAAACTATGGCTACACCTTC. Amino acid sequence: CASSPRTGTNINYGYTF.

This clonotype was observed many times. At one of its ends the junction is not consistent with the germline gene, which may arise from a read error. The chain is built from TRBV6-2 or TRBV6-3 and TRBJ2-3; D is perhaps TRBD2 (5 bases). The germline gives CDR1 MNHEY, CDR2 SVGEGT. CDR3 length: 12 amino acids. CDR3 coding DNA: TGTGCCAGCAGTAACTCGGGGGATACGCAGTATTTT. Translated: CASSNSGDTQYF.

This clonotype was seen a handful of times. The chain carries TRBV2 and TRBJ2-2; D is ambiguous. The CDR3 has 15 amino acids. V was cut by 4 bases and J by 3 bases, with 12 bases left in between. CDR1 and CDR2 (germline): SNHLY, FYNNEI. CDR3 sequence reads: CASSVGPFHTGELFF. The CDR3 DNA sequence: TGTGCCAGCAGTGTCGGACCATTTCACACCGGGGAGCTGTTTTTT.

The chain uses TRBV13 and TRBJ2-5, with D perhaps assigned TRBD1 or TRBD2 (5 bases each). Trimming took off 2 bases at V and 2 bases at J, with 12 bases between the two ends. The CDR3 length is 15 residues. The V gene's germline CDR1 is PRHDT and CDR2 FYEKMQ (reference sequence). CDR3 nucleotides: TGTGCCAGCAGCTTAAGGGACCTAAATCAAGAGACCCAGTACTTC. This encodes CASSLRDLNQETQYF.

This clonotype was found a few times. V usage is TRBV20-1 and J usage is TRBJ2-1, with D perhaps matching TRBD2 (6 bases). Between the trimmed V and J ends, which lost 0 bases and 2 bases, there was a span of 11 bases. The germline CDR1 and CDR2 sequences are DFQATT and SNEGSKA (reference sequence). This CDR3 has 15 residues. The CDR3 region is CSAREGSGPYNEQFF. The CDR3 DNA reads TGCAGTGCTAGAGAGGGTAGCGGACCCTACAATGAGCAGTTCTTC.

This clonotype was recorded a few times. V is TRBV7-9 and J is TRBJ2-2; 8 nucleotides match TRBD1. The V and J ends lost 1 base and 6 bases, in that order; junction bases with no gene match: 7. CDR3 length: 16 amino acids. The germline CDR1 and CDR2 sequences are SEHNR and FQNEAQ (reference sequence). The CDR3 region has the DNA TGTGCCAGCAGCTTAGGGGCAGGGGGCCCCTCCGGGGAGCTGTTTTTT. Translation: CASSLGAGGPSGELFF.

This clonotype appeared a few times. J is TRBJ2-3 and V is TRBV28; 11 bases agree with TRBD2. This CDR3 comprises 15 residues. CDR1 MDHEN and CDR2 SYDVKM come from the germline V gene. V shed 1 base, J shed 5 bases, and the junction held 2 bases outside the gene matches. In DNA form, the CDR3 reads TGTGCCAGCAGTTTATCTAGCGGGAGGTTAGATACGCAGTATTTT. Translating gives CASSLSSGRLDTQYF. Looking up the rest from reference TRBV28 and TRBJ2-3 gives the full variable domain: DVKVTQSSRYLVKRTGEKVFLECVQDMDHENMFWYRQDPGLGLRLIYFSYDVKMKEKGDIPEGYSVSREKKERFSLILESASTNQTSMYLCASSLSSGRLDTQYFGPGTRLTVL.

A few counts support this clonotype. CDR3 sequence reads: CASSLASLLAGGGYNEQFF. The CDR3 region has the DNA TGTGCCAGCAGCTTAGCCAGTCTTCTAGCGGGAGGCGGCTACAATGAGCAGTTCTTC. The chain joins TRBV7-2 to TRBJ2-1; 11 bases agree with TRBD2. Trimming at V came to 0 bases and at J to 3 bases, leaving 10 bases not matched to a gene. In germline, CDR1 is SGHTA, CDR2 FQGNSA. This CDR3 region has 19 residues. The full variable domain, with the rest looked up from reference TRBV7-2 and TRBJ2-1, is GAGVSQSPSNKVTEKGKDVELRCDPISGHTALYWYRQSLGQGLEFLIYFQGNSAPDKSGLPSDRFSAERTGGSVSTLTIQRTQQEDSAVYLCASSLASLLAGGGYNEQFFGPGTRLTVL.

In its sample, this clonotype was seen many times. The rearrangement joins TRBV2 to TRBJ2-7; the D call may be TRBD1 or TRBD2 (5 bases each). Trimming took 11 bases from V and 1 from J, leaving 12 bases between them. This CDR3 spans 12 amino acids. Germline V lookup: CDR1 SNHLY, CDR2 FYNNEI. CDR3 in amino acids: CAGGTTSYEQYF. The CDR3 nucleotides read TGTGCCGGGGGTACTACGTCCTACGAGCAGTACTTC.

This chain links TRBV7-8 with TRBJ2-7, with D possibly TRBD2 on 5 matching bases. Trimming left V 2 bases short and J 3 bases short, with 8 bases between. The CDR3 runs 13 residues. CDR1 and CDR2 (germline): SGHVS, FQNEAQ. CDR3 in amino acids: CASSLRTRYEQYF. As DNA, the CDR3 is TGTGCCAGCAGCTTAAGGACTCGCTACGAGCAGTACTTC.

V is TRBV12-3 or TRBV12-4 and J is TRBJ2-2, with TRBD2 as a possible D gene (6 bases). V was clipped by 9 bases and J by 8 bases, with 16 bases between them. The CDR3 contains 13 residues. CDR3 sequence: CASWDGGIGELFF. The CDR3 bases are TGTGCCAGTTGGGACGGCGGGATAGGGGAGCTGTTTTTT.

This chain uses TRBV29-1 with TRBJ2-5; TRBD1 aligns across 11 bases. CDR1 and CDR2 (germline): SQVTM, ANQGSEA. The V gene end was trimmed by 7 bases and the J gene end by 5 bases; junction bases not matched to a gene: 12. This CDR3 region has 15 residues. The CDR3, as DNA: TGCAGCGCCAGAGCCGGGACAGGGGGTTTGGAGACCCAGTACTTC. It is translated as CSARAGTGGLETQYF. Based on the CDR3 plus reference TRBV29-1 and TRBJ2-5, the full variable domain is SAVISQKPSRDICQRGTSLTIQCQVDSQVTMMFWYRQQPGQSLTLIATANQGSEATYESGFVIDKFPISRPNLTFSTLTVSNMSPEDSSIYLCSARAGTGGLETQYFGPGTRLLVL.

The sample holds many counts of this clonotype. The chain carries TRBV28 and TRBJ2-7; D is possibly TRBD1 (6 bases). Germline CDR1 is MDHEN and CDR2 is SYDVKM. The V gene lost 6 bases and the J gene lost 3 bases, with 18 bases spanning the gap. The CDR3 is 15 amino acids. CDR3 DNA sequence: TGTGCCAGCAGGCCGGGACATGATTCTTACTACGAGCAGTACTTC. This translates into CASRPGHDSYYEQYF.

The chain employs TRBV24-1 and TRBJ2-3; TRBD2 matches at 12 bases. The length of the CDR3 is 17 residues. Germline V gene sequence: CDR1 KGHDR, CDR2 SFDVKD. The ends lost 5 bases at V and 3 bases at J; junction bases unmatched: 8. The DNA for the CDR3 is TGTGCCACCAGTGGCCTGACTAGCGGGAGTGGGACAGATACGCAGTATTTT. Protein product: CATSGLTSGSGTDTQYF.

The chain joins TRBV29-1 to TRBJ2-5; possible D gene TRBD2, 5 bases. The CDR3 totals 12 residues. V was pared by 4 bases and J by 4 bases, with 10 bases between. Germline V gene sequence: CDR1 SQVTM, CDR2 ANQGSEA. CDR3 sequence: CSVGEGRETQYF. The CDR3 DNA reads TGCAGCGTTGGAGAGGGCCGAGAGACCCAGTACTTC.

The gene calls are TRBV20-1 and TRBJ2-7; 7 bases agree with TRBD1. Losses at the gene ends were 3 bases for V and 3 bases for J; bases not matched to a gene: 20. The CDR3 extends over 18 amino acids. In germline, CDR1 is DFQATT, CDR2 SNEGSKA (reference sequence). The CDR3 region has the DNA TGCAGTGCTAGGGGCCGGGACAGCCCCTTGCAAAGCAACTACGAGCAGTACTTC. It encodes CSARGRDSPLQSNYEQYF.

Only a few counts were recorded for this clonotype. This chain connects TRBV3-1 to TRBJ1-4, with D uncertain. Trimming left V 2 bases short and J 8 bases short, with 6 bases between. The germline V gene encodes CDR1 LGHDT and CDR2 YNNKEL (reference sequence). This CDR3 region has 12 residues. This CDR3 is CASSQISEKLFF. DNA for the CDR3: TGTGCCAGCAGCCAAATATCGGAAAAACTGTTTTTT.

The chain couples TRBV29-1 to TRBJ2-1, with D unresolved. The closer fit of TRBJ2-5 to the DNA end suggests the J call may be wrong. In germline, CDR1 is SQVTM, CDR2 ANQGSEA. The CDR3 contains 12 residues. The chain's CDR3 is CSVEGPPETQYF. Written as DNA, the CDR3 is TGCAGCGTTGAAGGGCCCCCGGAGACCCAGTACTTC.